Below are 12 T cell receptor beta chains sequenced from a single sample in a study of blood T cell repertoires in COVID-19. The table came from immunoSEQ multiplex PCR; TCRdb's copy has only in-frame clones and leaves some out. The sample lists under 200,000 clones; 79% were seen once. The sample consisted of peripheral blood. The receptors stem from a woman in her sixties with COVID-19, enrolled during active disease.

The chain recombines TRBV28 with TRBJ2-1; 13 positions match TRBD2. The CDR3 sequence is 15 residues long. Germline trimming cut 4 bases from V and 7 bases from J; bases unmatched to any gene: 4. Germline V gene data show CDR1 as MDHEN and CDR2 as SYDVKM. This CDR3 reads CASSWTSGSENEQFF. The CDR3 DNA sequence: TGTGCCAGCAGTTGGACTAGCGGGAGTGAGAATGAGCAGTTCTTC.

This chain joins TRBV5-1 and TRBJ2-5; perhaps TRBD2 as D (5 bases). Trimming shortened V by 3 bases and J by 2 bases, and 8 bases separated the two germline ends. CDR1 and CDR2 (germline): SGHRS, YFSETQ. This CDR3 contains 13 residues. Here the CDR3 DNA reads TGCGCCAGCAGCTACGAGGGACAAGAGACCCAGTACTTC. Residues: CASSYEGQETQYF.

The chain employs TRBV18 and TRBJ2-2; 8 bases line up with TRBD2. The CDR3 length is 14 residues. The germline V gene has CDR1 KGHSH and CDR2 LQKENI. V trimming: 0 bases; J trimming: 6 bases; junction bases outside the gene matches: 0. CDR3 region: CASSPPSGAGELFF. CDR3 nucleotides: TGTGCCAGCTCACCACCTAGCGGGGCCGGGGAGCTGTTTTTT.

Only a few counts were recorded for this clone. The chain recombines TRBV15 with TRBJ2-5; the D gene is possibly TRBD2 (5 bases). Germline V lookup: CDR1 LNHNV, CDR2 YYDKDF (reference sequence). The CDR3 runs to 13 residues. Trimming cost V 2 bases and J 5 bases, with 9 bases left between them. In nucleotides, the CDR3 is TGTGCCACCAGCAGATCTGGCGGGGAGACCCAGTACTTC. It encodes CATSRSGGETQYF.

The genes are TRBV19 and TRBJ2-3, with TRBD2 as a possible D gene (5 bases). V was pared by 5 bases and J by 3 bases, with 12 bases between. The CDR3 has 14 amino acids. The germline CDR1 and CDR2 sequences are LNHDA and SQIVND (reference sequence). CDR3 DNA sequence: TGTGCCAGTAGTCAGAGAGTAGCGACAGATACGCAGTATTTT. Translation: CASSQRVATDTQYF.

This chain links TRBV5-8 with TRBJ1-1, with 9 bases lining up with TRBD1. The CDR3 loop spans 15 amino acids. Germline CDR1 is SGHTS and CDR2 is YDEGEE. The trim removed 3 bases at V and 5 bases at J, leaving 8 bases unmatched. For the CDR3, the DNA is TGTGCCAGCAGCTGGGGACAGGGATCGAATACTGAAGCTTTCTTT. Translation: CASSWGQGSNTEAFF.

The table lists this clone with a few counts. The CDR3 region is CASSQETDYGYTF. CDR3 nucleotide sequence: TGTGCCAGCAGCCAAGAGACAGACTATGGCTACACCTTC. This sequence joins TRBV3-1 (or the pseudogene TRBV3-2) and TRBJ1-2; perhaps TRBD1 as D (5 bases). Germline loops: CDR1 LGHDT, CDR2 YNNKEL (reference sequence). The V gene lost 0 bases and the J gene lost 3 bases, with 5 bases spanning the gap. CDR3 length equals 13 residues.

This clone came up once. The V and J genes are TRBV4-1 and TRBJ1-1, with a tentative D call TRBD1 (5 bases). Germline-derived CDR1 and CDR2 are MGHRA and YSYEKL. V lost 1 base and J lost 12, with 15 bases in between. This CDR3 is 13 amino acids long. The CDR3 sequence is CASSQVQGEASFF. The CDR3 region has the DNA TGCGCCAGCAGCCAAGTTCAGGGTGAAGCATCTTTCTTT.

The genes are TRBV7-6 and TRBJ2-3, with 7 bases aligning to TRBD1. The length of the CDR3 is 18 residues. Germline V gene data show CDR1 as SGHVS and CDR2 as FNYEAQ. V gave up 2 bases and J gave up 1 base; unmatched junction bases: 12. DNA of the CDR3: TGTGCCAGCAGCTTATCCGACAGGGCCCTCCGGGGCACAGATACGCAGTATTTT. Its translation is CASSLSDRALRGTDTQYF.

CDR3 in amino acids: CASSLISQGGNQPQHF. The DNA of the CDR3 is TGTGCCAGCAGCTTGATCTCACAGGGGGGCAATCAGCCCCAGCATTTT. The chain employs TRBV5-5 and TRBJ1-5, with 8 bases that match TRBD1. Germline CDR1 and CDR2: SGHKS and YYEKEE (reference sequence). The CDR3 contains 16 residues. V lost 1 base, J lost 2 bases, and 5 bases stayed unmatched.

The chain uses TRBV5-1 and TRBJ2-3, with 10 bases identical to TRBD1. After removal of 4 bases from V and 4 bases from J, the junction contained 3 bases not matched to a gene. Germline lookup yields CDR1 SGHRS and CDR2 YFSETQ. The CDR3 spans 14 residues. The CDR3 nucleotides are TGCGCCAGCAGCCTGACAGGGGGCGCAGATACGCAGTATTTT. It encodes CASSLTGGADTQYF.

The sample holds one count of this clone. This chain joins TRBV15 and TRBJ2-7; D perhaps matches TRBD1 (6 bases). V shed 3 bases and J shed 1 base, with 10 bases lying between them. The CDR3 loop spans 14 amino acids. Per the germline V gene, CDR1 is LNHNV and CDR2 is YYDKDF (reference sequence). Here the CDR3 reads CATSRRTESYEQYF. The CDR3 region has the DNA TGTGCCACCAGCAGGAGGACAGAATCCTACGAGCAGTACTTC.